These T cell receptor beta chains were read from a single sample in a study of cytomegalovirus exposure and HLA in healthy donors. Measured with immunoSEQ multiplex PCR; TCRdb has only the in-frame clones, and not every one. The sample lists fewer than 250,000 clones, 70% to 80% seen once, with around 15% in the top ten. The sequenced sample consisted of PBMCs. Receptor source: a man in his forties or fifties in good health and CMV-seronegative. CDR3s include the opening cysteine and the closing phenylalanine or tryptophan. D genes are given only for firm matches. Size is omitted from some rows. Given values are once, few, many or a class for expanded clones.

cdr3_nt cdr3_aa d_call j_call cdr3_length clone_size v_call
TGTGCCAGCAGCGAGGAGGGACCCGAGTACAAACTGTTTTTT CASSEEGPEYKLFF . TRBJ1-4 14 . TRBV7-6
TGTGCCAGCAGTTTCTCAGCCCAGAGGGAGCAGTACTTC CASSFSAQREQYF . TRBJ2-7 13 . TRBV28
TGTGCCAGCAGCCAGTATGGGAAAACAGGACAAACCCCCGGCCAGTACTTC CASSQYGKTGQTPGQYF . TRBJ2-5 17 . TRBV4-2
TGTGCCAGCAGCCCAGGGACAGGGAAGTCTTTCACCTTC CASSPGTGKSFTF TRBD1 TRBJ1-2 13 . TRBV7-2
TGTGCCACCCTGGACAGGGAGGGAGGAGGCTACACCTTC CATLDREGGGYTF TRBD1 TRBJ1-2 13 . TRBV28
TGTGCCAGCAGTGGGGGGGAGAATTCACCCCTCCACTTT CASSGGENSPLHF . TRBJ1-6 13 . TRBV2
TGTGCCAGCAGTCTAGGGACAGTTAGGACAGATACGCAGTATTTT CASSLGTVRTDTQYF TRBD1 TRBJ2-3 15 . TRBV27
TGTGCCAGCAGCCCCGGGGGGAGCTCCTACAATGAGCAGTTCTTC CASSPGGSSYNEQFF TRBD2 TRBJ2-1 15 . TRBV5-4
TGCGCCAGCAGCCAAGATCCGGGACAGGGCGCCTACGAGCAGTACTTC CASSQDPGQGAYEQYF TRBD1 TRBJ2-7 16 . TRBV4-3
TGTGCCAGCAGCGTAGCACAGGGAATCGGGGAGCTGTTTTTT CASSVAQGIGELFF . TRBJ2-2 14 . TRBV9
TGTGCCAGCAGCCGGACAGGGAGCCACGAGCAGTACTTC CASSRTGSHEQYF TRBD1 TRBJ2-7 13 . TRBV9
TGTGCCACCAGTCCCAGGGGGCAGACGAACACTGAAGCTTTCTTT CATSPRGQTNTEAFF TRBD1 TRBJ1-1 15 . TRBV15
TGTGCCATCAGTGAGGGTAGCGGATACAGGGAGCAGTACTTC CAISEGSGYREQYF . TRBJ2-7 14 . TRBV10-3
TGTGCCAGCAGTTCCATGAACACTGAAGCTTTCTTT CASSSMNTEAFF . TRBJ1-1 12 . TRBV28
TGTGCCAGCAGCGCCCGTCCGACGGGAACAACTAATGAAAAACTGTTTTTT CASSARPTGTTNEKLFF . TRBJ1-4 17 . TRBV9
TGTGCCAGCAGTTTTAGGGGCGGGGAGCTGTTTTTT CASSFRGGELFF . TRBJ2-2 12 . TRBV27
TGTGCCAGCAGTTACGGAGGGGGCGTTTACAATGAGCAGTTCTTC CASSYGGGVYNEQFF . TRBJ2-1 15 . TRBV6-6
TGTGCCAGCTCACCGGACAGCGTCTCCTACGAGCAGTACTTC CASSPDSVSYEQYF . TRBJ2-7 14 . TRBV18
TGTGCCAGCAGCTTTCGTCAGGATTTTAGCGGGACCGGAAACTCCGAGCAGTACTTC CASSFRQDFSGTGNSEQYF TRBD2 TRBJ2-7 19 . TRBV7-9
TGCGCCAGCAGCCAAGATCGGGGGGATCAGCCCCAGCATTTT CASSQDRGDQPQHF . TRBJ1-5 14 few TRBV4-3
TGTGCCAGCAGTCGTCCGAGAGGCATTCAGTACTTC CASSRPRGIQYF . TRBJ2-4 12 few TRBV6-5
TGTGCCAGTAGATCTCGCAGGGGTAAAATCTACGAGCAGTACTTC CASRSRRGKIYEQYF . TRBJ2-7 15 . TRBV19
TGTGCCAGTAGTACGGAACAGGGGGCTATTACTGAAGCTTTCTTT CASSTEQGAITEAFF TRBD1 TRBJ1-1 15 few TRBV19
TGTGCCATCACCAGGACAGGGGACACTGAAGCTTTCTTT CAITRTGDTEAFF TRBD1 TRBJ1-1 13 . TRBV10-3
TGTTCCAGCAGCCCAGAGGGGAGGGTCTATGAGCAGTTCTTC CSSSPEGRVYEQFF TRBD2 TRBJ2-1 14 . TRBV7-9
TGTGCCAGCAGCCAAGCCCGTCCGGGACAGGTTAATGAAAAACTGTTTTTT CASSQARPGQVNEKLFF TRBD1 TRBJ1-4 17 . TRBV14
TGTGCCAGTAGAGGGGCCCAAAATGAGCAGTTCTTC CASRGAQNEQFF . TRBJ2-1 12 . TRBV19
TGTGCCAGCAGCCCACTTAGCGGGGGCTCCTACAATGAGCAGTTCTTC CASSPLSGGSYNEQFF TRBD2 TRBJ2-1 16 . TRBV13
TGTGCCACCAGCAGAGGCGTAGCTGGGGCCTTACAAGAGACCCAGTACTTC CATSRGVAGALQETQYF . TRBJ2-5 17 . TRBV15
TGTACCTCCCAGCCGGCAGGGGTGGCACCTCAGCCCCAGCATTTT CTSQPAGVAPQPQHF . TRBJ1-5 15 . TRBV6-9
TGTGCCAGCAATCGCCAGGGGTTCGTCTACGAGCAGTACTTC CASNRQGFVYEQYF . TRBJ2-7 14 . TRBV6-5
TGTGCCTGGAGTAGGTCAGGGGGTGCAACTAATGAAAAACTGTTTTTT CAWSRSGGATNEKLFF TRBD1 TRBJ1-4 16 . TRBV30
TGTGCCAGCAGCTGGGCCAGCAATCAGCCCCAGCATTTT CASSWASNQPQHF . TRBJ1-5 13 . TRBV28
TGTGCCACCAGTTCTGGGACAGCTGGAAACACCATATATTTT CATSSGTAGNTIYF TRBD1 TRBJ1-3 14 . TRBV15
TGTGCCAGCAGCTTTGGACTAGCGGGAGGGGACAATGAGCAGTTCTTC CASSFGLAGGDNEQFF TRBD2 TRBJ2-1 16 . TRBV7-6
TGTGCCAGCAGCTCCAGGGGTATAGATCAGCCCCAGCATTTT CASSSRGIDQPQHF . TRBJ1-5 14 . TRBV9
TGTGCCAGCAGCTTGGGAGGGGGTACCTACGAGCAGTACTTC CASSLGGGTYEQYF . TRBJ2-7 14 . TRBV5-6
TGTGCCAGCAGCATGGACAGGGCCACCGGGGAGCTGTTTTTT CASSMDRATGELFF TRBD1 TRBJ2-2 14 . TRBV5-6
TGTGCCTGGACCTTTCATGGGGCAGGGGCCGATCAGCCCCAGCATTTT CAWTFHGAGADQPQHF . TRBJ1-5 16 once TRBV30
TGTGCCACCAGCAGAGAGACAGGGGGCGATGGCTACACCTTC CATSRETGGDGYTF TRBD1 TRBJ1-2 14 . TRBV15
TGTGCCAGCAGCTTGGGACTAGCTGGATACGAGCAGTACTTC CASSLGLAGYEQYF TRBD2 TRBJ2-7 14 . TRBV7-8
TGTGCCAGTAGTATTTGGCGCGGGAGCGACACCGGGGAGCTGTTTTTT CASSIWRGSDTGELFF TRBD2 TRBJ2-2 16 . TRBV19
TGTGCCAGCTCACGAAACAGGGGACCTGGGGCCAACGTCCTGACTTTC CASSRNRGPGANVLTF TRBD1 TRBJ2-6 16 . TRBV18
TGTGCCAGTAACCGACAGGGGGCCTCCACCGGGGAGCTGTTTTTT CASNRQGASTGELFF TRBD1 TRBJ2-2 15 . TRBV5-5
TGCGCCAGCAGCACCTTACAGGGGTTGTCTGGAAACACCATATATTTT CASSTLQGLSGNTIYF TRBD1 TRBJ1-3 16 once TRBV5-1
TGTGCCAGCAGCTTGGCTACCCGAGGGGATACGCAGTATTTT CASSLATRGDTQYF . TRBJ2-3 14 . TRBV5-8
TGTGCCTGGAGTCCTCCCCGCAGGAATTACAATGAGCAGTTCTTC CAWSPPRRNYNEQFF . TRBJ2-1 15 once TRBV30
TGCAGCGTTTTACAGGGAACCACTGAAGCTTTCTTT CSVLQGTTEAFF . TRBJ1-1 12 . TRBV29-1
TGTGCCAGCAGTGAAACAGGGGGCTTTAATGAAAAACTGTTTTTT CASSETGGFNEKLFF TRBD1 TRBJ1-4 15 . TRBV2
TGCGCCAGCAGCCCGCGACAGGGCGTCGCAACTAATGAAAAACTGTTTTTT CASSPRQGVATNEKLFF TRBD1 TRBJ1-4 17 . TRBV5-1
TGTGCCAGCAGCTTGGCCTTCGGACAGATCTCCTACAATGAGCAGTTCTTC CASSLAFGQISYNEQFF . TRBJ2-1 17 . TRBV5-4
TGCAGCGCCAGTTACTACAATGAGCAGTTCTTC CSASYYNEQFF . TRBJ2-1 11 . TRBV29-1